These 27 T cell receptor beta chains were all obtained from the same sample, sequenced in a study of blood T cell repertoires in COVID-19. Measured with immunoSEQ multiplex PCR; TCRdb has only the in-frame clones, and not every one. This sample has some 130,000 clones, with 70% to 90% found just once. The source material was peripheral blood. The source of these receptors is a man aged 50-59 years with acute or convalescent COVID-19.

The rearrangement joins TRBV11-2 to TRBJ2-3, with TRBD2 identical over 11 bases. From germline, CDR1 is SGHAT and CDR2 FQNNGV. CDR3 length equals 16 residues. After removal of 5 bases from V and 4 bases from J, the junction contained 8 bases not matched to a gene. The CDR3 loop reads CASSPYSLAGADTQYF. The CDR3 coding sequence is TGTGCCAGCAGCCCCTACTCACTAGCGGGGGCAGATACGCAGTATTTT.

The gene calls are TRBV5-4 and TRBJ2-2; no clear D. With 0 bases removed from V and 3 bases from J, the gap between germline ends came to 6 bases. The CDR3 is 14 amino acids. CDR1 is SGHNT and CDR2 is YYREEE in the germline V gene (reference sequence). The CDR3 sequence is CASSLEQYTGELFF. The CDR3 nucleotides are TGTGCCAGCAGCTTGGAACAGTACACCGGGGAGCTGTTTTTT. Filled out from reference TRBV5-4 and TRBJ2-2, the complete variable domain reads ETGVTQSPTHLIKTRGQQVTLRCSSQSGHNTVSWYQQALGQGPQFIFQYYREEENGRGNFPPRFSGLQFPNYSSELNVNALELDDSALYLCASSLEQYTGELFFGEGSRLTVL.

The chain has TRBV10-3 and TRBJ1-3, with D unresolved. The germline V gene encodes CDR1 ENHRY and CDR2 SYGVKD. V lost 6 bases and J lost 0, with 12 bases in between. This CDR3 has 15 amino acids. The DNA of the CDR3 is TGTGCCATCAGCCTCGGACTCACCTCTGGAAACACCATATATTTT. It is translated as CAISLGLTSGNTIYF.

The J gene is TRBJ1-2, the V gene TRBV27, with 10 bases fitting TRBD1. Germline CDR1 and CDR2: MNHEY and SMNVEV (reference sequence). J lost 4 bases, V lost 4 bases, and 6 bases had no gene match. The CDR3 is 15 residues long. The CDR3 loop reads CASSSWTGGTYGYTF. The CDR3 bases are TGTGCCAGCAGTTCTTGGACAGGGGGGACCTATGGCTACACCTTC.

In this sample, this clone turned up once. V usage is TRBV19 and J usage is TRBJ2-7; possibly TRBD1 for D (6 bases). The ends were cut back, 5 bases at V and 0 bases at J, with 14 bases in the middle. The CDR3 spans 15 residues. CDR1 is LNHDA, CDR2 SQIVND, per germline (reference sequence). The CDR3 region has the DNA TGTGCCAGTAGTCCAAAGGACAGCCACTCCTACGAGCAGTACTTC. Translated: CASSPKDSHSYEQYF.

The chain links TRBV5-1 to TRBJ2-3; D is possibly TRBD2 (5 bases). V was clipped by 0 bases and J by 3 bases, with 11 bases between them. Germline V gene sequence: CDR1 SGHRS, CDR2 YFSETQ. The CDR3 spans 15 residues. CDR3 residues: CASSLGGSWTDTQYF. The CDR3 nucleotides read TGCGCCAGCAGCTTGGGTGGGAGTTGGACAGATACGCAGTATTTT.

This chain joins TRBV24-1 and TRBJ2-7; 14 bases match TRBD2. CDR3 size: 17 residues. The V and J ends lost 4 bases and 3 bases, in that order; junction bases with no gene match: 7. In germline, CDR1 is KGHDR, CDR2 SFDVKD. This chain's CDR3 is CATSETETSGRDYEQYF. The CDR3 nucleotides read TGTGCCACCAGTGAGACCGAGACTAGCGGGAGGGACTACGAGCAGTACTTC.

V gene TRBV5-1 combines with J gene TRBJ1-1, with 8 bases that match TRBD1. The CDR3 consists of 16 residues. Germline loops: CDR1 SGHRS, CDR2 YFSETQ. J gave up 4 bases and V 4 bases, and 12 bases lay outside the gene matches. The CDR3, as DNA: TGCGCCAGCAGCCCCGGACAGGGCGAGGGGAGCACTGAAGCTTTCTTT. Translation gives CASSPGQGEGSTEAFF.

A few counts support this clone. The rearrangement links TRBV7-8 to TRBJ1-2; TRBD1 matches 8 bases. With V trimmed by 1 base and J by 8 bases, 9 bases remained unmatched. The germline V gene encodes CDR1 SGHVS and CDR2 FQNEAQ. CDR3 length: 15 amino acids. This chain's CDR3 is CASSLGGSGTGGYTF. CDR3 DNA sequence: TGTGCCAGCAGCTTAGGAGGATCAGGGACAGGCGGCTACACCTTC.

CDR3: CASTTGQGFNGYTF. The CDR3 DNA reads TGTGCCAGCACGACGGGACAGGGATTTAATGGCTACACCTTC. The gene calls are TRBV2 and TRBJ1-2; 9 positions match TRBD1. The germline V gene encodes CDR1 SNHLY and CDR2 FYNNEI. The CDR3 covers 14 residues. Trimming at V came to 7 bases and at J to 6 bases, leaving 9 bases not matched to a gene. Combining the CDR3 with reference TRBV2 and TRBJ1-2 gives the whole variable domain EPEVTQTPSHQVTQMGQEVILRCVPISNHLYFYWYRQILGQKVEFLVSFYNNEISEKSEIFDDQFSVERPDGSNFTLKIRSTKLEDSAMYFCASTTGQGFNGYTFGSGTRLTVV.

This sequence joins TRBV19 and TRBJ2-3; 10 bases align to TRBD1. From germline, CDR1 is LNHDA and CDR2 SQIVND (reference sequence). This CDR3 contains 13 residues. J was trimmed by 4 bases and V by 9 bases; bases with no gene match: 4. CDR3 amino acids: CASTGQGADTQYF. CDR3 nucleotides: TGTGCCAGCACCGGACAGGGGGCAGATACGCAGTATTTT.

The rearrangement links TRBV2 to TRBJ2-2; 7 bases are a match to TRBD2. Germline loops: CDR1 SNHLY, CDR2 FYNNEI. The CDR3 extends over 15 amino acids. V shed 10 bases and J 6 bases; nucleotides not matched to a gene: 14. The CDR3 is CATNYGGGSAGELFF. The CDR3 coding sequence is TGTGCCACCAACTATGGCGGGGGATCAGCCGGGGAGCTGTTTTTT.

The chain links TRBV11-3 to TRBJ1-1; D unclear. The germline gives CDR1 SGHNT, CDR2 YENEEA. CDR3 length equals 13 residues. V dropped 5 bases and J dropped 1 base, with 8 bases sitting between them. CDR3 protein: CASSMEGNTEAFF. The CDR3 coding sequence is TGTGCCAGCAGCATGGAGGGGAACACTGAAGCTTTCTTT.

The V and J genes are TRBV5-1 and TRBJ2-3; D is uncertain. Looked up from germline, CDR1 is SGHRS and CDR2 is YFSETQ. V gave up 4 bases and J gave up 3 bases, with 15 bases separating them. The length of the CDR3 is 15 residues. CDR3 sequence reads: CASSPQGPSTDTQYF. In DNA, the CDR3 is TGCGCCAGCAGCCCACAAGGCCCTAGTACAGATACGCAGTATTTT.

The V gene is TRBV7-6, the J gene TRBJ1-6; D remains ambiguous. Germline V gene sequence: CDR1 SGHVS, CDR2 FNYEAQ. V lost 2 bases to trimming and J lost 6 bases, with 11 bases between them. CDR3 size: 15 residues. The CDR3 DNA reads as TGTGCCAGCAGCTTACGAAGAACAGCTAATTCACCCCTCCACTTT. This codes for CASSLRRTANSPLHF. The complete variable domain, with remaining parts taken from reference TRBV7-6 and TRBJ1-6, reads GAGVSQSPRYKVTKRGQDVALRCDPISGHVSLYWYRQALGQGPEFLTYFNYEAQQDKSGLPNDRFSAERPEGSISTLTIQRTEQRDSAMYRCASSLRRTANSPLHFGNGTRLTVT.

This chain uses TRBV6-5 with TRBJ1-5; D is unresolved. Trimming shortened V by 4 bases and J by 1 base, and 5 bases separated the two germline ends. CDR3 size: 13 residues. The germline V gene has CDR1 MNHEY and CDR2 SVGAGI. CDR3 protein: CASSSSSNQPQHF. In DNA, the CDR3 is TGTGCCAGCAGTTCATCCAGCAATCAGCCCCAGCATTTT.

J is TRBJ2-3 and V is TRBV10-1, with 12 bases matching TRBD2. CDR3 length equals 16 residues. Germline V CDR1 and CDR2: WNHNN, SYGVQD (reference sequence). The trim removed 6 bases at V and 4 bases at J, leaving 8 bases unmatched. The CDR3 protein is CASRAALAGGPDTQYF. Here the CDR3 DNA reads TGCGCCAGCAGGGCCGCTCTAGCGGGAGGGCCAGATACGCAGTATTTT.

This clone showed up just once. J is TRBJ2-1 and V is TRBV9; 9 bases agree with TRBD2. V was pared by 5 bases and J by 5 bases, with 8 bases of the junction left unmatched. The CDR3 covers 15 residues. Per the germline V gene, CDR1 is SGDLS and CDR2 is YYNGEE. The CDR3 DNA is TGTGCCAGCAGGTTGGCGGGAGGGAAAAACAATGAGCAGTTCTTC. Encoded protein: CASRLAGGKNNEQFF.

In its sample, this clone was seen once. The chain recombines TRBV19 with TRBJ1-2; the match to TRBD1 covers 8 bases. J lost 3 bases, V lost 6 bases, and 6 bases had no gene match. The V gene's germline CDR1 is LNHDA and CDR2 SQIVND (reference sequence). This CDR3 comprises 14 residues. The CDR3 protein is CASRSRGLYYGYTF. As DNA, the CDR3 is TGTGCCAGTAGGTCCAGGGGGCTCTACTATGGCTACACCTTC.

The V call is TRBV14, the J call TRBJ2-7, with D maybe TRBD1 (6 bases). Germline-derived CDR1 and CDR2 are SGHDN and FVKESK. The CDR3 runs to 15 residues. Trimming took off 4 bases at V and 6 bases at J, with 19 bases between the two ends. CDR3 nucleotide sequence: TGTGCCAGCAGCCCAGTTCGGGACACTCCACTCGAGCAGTACTTC. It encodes CASSPVRDTPLEQYF. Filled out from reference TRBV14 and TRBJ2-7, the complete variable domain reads EAGVTQFPSHSVIEKGQTVTLRCDPISGHDNLYWYRRVMGKEIKFLLHFVKESKQDESGMPNNRFLAERTGGTYSTLKVQPAELEDSGVYFCASSPVRDTPLEQYFGPGTRLTVT.

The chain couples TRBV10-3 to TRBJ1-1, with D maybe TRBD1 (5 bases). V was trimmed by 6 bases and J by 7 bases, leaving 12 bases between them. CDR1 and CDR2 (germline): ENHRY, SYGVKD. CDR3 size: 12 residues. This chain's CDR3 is CAISETAYEAFF. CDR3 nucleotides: TGTGCCATCAGCGAGACAGCTTATGAAGCTTTCTTT.

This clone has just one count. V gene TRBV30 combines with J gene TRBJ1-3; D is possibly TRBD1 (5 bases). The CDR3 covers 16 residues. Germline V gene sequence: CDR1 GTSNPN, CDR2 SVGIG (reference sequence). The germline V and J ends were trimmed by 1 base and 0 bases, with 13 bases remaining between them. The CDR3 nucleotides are TGTGCCTGGAGTGCCCCGGGGGTCCCCTCTGGAAACACCATATATTTT. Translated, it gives CAWSAPGVPSGNTIYF.

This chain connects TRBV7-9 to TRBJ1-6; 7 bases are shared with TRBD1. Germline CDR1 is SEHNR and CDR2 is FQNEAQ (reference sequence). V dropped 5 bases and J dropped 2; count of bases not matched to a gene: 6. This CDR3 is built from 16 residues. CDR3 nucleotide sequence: TGTGCCAGCAGCCCAATGAGGGGGCCCTATAATTCACCCCTCCACTTT. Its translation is CASSPMRGPYNSPLHF.

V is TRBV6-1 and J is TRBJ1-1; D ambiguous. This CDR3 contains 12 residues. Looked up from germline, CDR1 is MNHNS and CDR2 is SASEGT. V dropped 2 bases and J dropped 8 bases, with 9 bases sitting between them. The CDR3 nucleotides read TGTGCCAGCAGTGAAAGGAGGGCGGAAGCTTTCTTT. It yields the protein CASSERRAEAFF.

Here the CDR3 DNA reads TGTGCCAGCAGTCTGACAGGGGGCTCTGGAAACACCATATATTTT. Encoded protein: CASSLTGGSGNTIYF. The chain combines TRBV6-5 with TRBJ1-3; 9 bases fit TRBD1. This CDR3 is built from 15 residues. Germline lookup yields CDR1 MNHEY and CDR2 SVGAGI. J lost 0 bases, V lost 5 bases, and 2 bases had no gene match.

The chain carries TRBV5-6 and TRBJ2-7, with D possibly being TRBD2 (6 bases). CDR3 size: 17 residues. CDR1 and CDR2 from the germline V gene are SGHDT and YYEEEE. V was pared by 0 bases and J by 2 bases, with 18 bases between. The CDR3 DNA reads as TGTGCCAGCAGCTTGGGCTGGATGATGGAGGGTCCCTACGAGCAGTACTTC. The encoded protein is CASSLGWMMEGPYEQYF.

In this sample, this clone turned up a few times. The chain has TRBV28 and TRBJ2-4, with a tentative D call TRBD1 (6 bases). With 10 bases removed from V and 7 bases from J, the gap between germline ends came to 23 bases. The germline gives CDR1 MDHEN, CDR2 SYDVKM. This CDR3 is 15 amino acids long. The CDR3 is CATLEGGIAYNIQYF. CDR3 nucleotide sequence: TGTGCCACCCTTGAAGGGGGAATAGCCTACAACATTCAGTACTTC.